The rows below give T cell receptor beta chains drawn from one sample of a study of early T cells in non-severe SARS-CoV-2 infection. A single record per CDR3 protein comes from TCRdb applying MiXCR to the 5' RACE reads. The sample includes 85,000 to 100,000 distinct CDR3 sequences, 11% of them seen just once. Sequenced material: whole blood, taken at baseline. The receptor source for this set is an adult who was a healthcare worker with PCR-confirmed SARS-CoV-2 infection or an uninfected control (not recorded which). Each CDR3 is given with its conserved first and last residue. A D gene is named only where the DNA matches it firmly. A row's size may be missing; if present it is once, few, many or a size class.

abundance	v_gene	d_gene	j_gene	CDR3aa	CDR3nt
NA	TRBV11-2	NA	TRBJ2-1	CASSSAPGNEQFF	TGTGCCAGCAGCTCCGCCCCCGGGAATGAGCAGTTCTTC
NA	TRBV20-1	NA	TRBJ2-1	CSAHSRRGGNNEQFF	TGCAGTGCCCATTCCCGGCGAGGGGGTAACAATGAGCAGTTCTTC
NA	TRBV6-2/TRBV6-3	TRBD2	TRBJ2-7	CASSTHRTSGFYEQYF	TGTGCCAGCAGTACCCACCGGACTAGCGGCTTCTACGAGCAGTACTTC
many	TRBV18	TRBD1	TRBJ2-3	CASSQGSRQGGTDTQYF	TGTGCCAGCTCACAAGGTTCGAGACAGGGTGGCACAGATACGCAGTATTTT
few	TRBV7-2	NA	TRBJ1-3	CASSLAPAGIGNTIYF	TGTGCCAGCAGCTTAGCCCCGGCAGGGATAGGAAACACCATATATTTT
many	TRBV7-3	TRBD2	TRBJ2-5	CASSLSSGGQETQYF	TGTGCCAGCAGCTTATCTTCGGGAGGGCAAGAGACCCAGTACTTC
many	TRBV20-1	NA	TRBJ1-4	CSAPMAGGNEKLFF	TGCAGTGCACCGATGGCAGGTGGGAATGAAAAACTGTTTTTT
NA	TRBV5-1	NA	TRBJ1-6	CASSYSGENSPLHF	TGCGCCAGCAGCTACTCAGGGGAGAATTCACCCCTCCACTTT
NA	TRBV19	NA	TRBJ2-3	CASSIGSSTDTQYF	TGTGCCAGTAGTATAGGGTCTAGCACAGATACGCAGTATTTT
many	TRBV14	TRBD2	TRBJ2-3	CASSRRERDTQYF	TGTGCCAGCTCCCGGCGGGAGCGGGATACGCAGTATTTT
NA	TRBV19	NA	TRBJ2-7	CASSMEDGSYEQYF	TGTGCCAGTAGTATGGAGGACGGAAGCTACGAGCAGTACTTC
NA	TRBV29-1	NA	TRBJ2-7	CSVEVEGAAYEQYF	TGCAGCGTTGAGGTGGAGGGAGCGGCATACGAGCAGTACTTC
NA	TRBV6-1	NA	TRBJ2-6	CASTWAKGSGANVLTF	TGTGCCAGCACCTGGGCGAAGGGATCTGGGGCCAACGTCCTGACTTTC
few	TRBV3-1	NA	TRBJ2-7	CASSLTEGEQYF	TGTGCCAGCAGCCTCACGGAGGGCGAGCAGTACTTC
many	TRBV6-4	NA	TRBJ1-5	CASSVTSNQPQHF	TGTGCCAGCAGTGTGACTAGCAATCAGCCCCAGCATTTT
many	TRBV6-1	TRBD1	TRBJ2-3	CASRLTGSTDTQYF	TGTGCCAGCAGGCTGACAGGGAGCACAGATACGCAGTATTTT
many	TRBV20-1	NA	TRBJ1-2	CSARGGTQGSNYGYTF	TGCAGTGCTAGGGGGGGAACACAGGGTTCGAACTATGGCTACACCTTC